Each of the 2 T cell receptor beta chains below was sequenced from the same sample in a study of blood T cell repertoires in COVID-19 (dated by TCRdb to the early 2020s). Preparation of the library involved the immunoSEQ multiplex PCR assay. TCRdb holds this immuneACCESS table with in-frame rearrangements only. Some clones are missing; in checked studies, unresolved V genes explain under half, and the rest has no known cause. The sample data list about 110,000 clones, and 70% to 80% of these were observed just once. The top ten clones comprise 6.2% of the sample. The sequencing sample was made of peripheral blood. Receptors were obtained from a man older than 75 with COVID-19, enrolled during active disease.

This chain links TRBV28 with TRBJ2-3, with a weak D call TRBD1 (6 bases). V shed 2 bases and J shed 6 bases, with 15 bases lying between them. The CDR3 totals 15 residues. Germline V lookup: CDR1 MDHEN, CDR2 SYDVKM. CDR3 loop: CASSLAGTQDDTQYF. The CDR3 nucleotides are TGTGCCAGCAGTTTAGCCGGGACACAGGACGATACGCAGTATTTT.

The gene calls are TRBV27 and TRBJ2-7; TRBD2 matches 11 bases. Germline trimming cut 5 bases from V and 2 bases from J; bases unmatched to any gene: 5. Germline V gene data show CDR1 as MNHEY and CDR2 as SMNVEV (reference sequence). The CDR3 contains 15 residues. In DNA form, the CDR3 reads TGTGCCAGCAGTCCATCTAGCGGGGGGCCCTACGAGCAGTACTTC. This codes for CASSPSSGGPYEQYF.